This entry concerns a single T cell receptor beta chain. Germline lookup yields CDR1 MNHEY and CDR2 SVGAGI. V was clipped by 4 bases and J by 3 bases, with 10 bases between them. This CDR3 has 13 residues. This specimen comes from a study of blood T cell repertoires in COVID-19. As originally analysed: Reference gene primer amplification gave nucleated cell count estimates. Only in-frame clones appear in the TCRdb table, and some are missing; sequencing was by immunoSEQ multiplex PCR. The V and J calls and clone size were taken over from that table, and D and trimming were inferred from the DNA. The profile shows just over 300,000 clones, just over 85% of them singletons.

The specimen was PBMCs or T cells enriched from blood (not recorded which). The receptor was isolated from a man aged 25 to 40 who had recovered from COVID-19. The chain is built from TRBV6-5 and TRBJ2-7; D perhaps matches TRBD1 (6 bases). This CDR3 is CASSSGQNYEQYF. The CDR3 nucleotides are TGTGCCAGCAGTTCCGGACAGAACTACGAGCAGTACTTC.